The 5 T cell receptor beta chains presented below share a single source sample, sequenced in a study of identical twins. TCRdb re-derived calls from the 5' RACE reads in MiXCR, one entry per CDR3 protein. This repertoire shows 700,000 or so distinct CDR3 sequences, approximately 22% found once; its top ten account for about 4.5%. The data also belong to a second study, concerning T cells expressing NK-cell markers.

The specimen sequenced was PBMCs. These receptors were obtained from a woman under 30 in good health.

This clonotype was observed a few times. This chain connects TRBV4-3 to TRBJ2-1; D is undetermined. There are 16 residues in the CDR3. CDR1 is LGHNA, CDR2 YSLEER, per germline. V lost 7 bases, J lost 0 bases, and 16 bases lay in between. This CDR3 is CASTRGPQSSYNEQFF. CDR3 bases: TGCGCCAGCACCCGAGGTCCCCAGAGCTCCTACAATGAGCAGTTCTTC.

J is TRBJ2-5 and V is TRBV6-1; 7 bases line up with TRBD1. Trimming cost V 6 bases and J 2 bases; bases outside gene matches: 6. CDR3 length: 14 residues. From germline, CDR1 is MNHNS and CDR2 SASEGT. The CDR3 sequence is CASSEWTGQETQYF. CDR3 sequence (DNA): TGTGCCAGCAGCGAATGGACAGGACAAGAGACCCAGTACTTC.

The gene calls are TRBV3-1 and TRBJ2-2; 7 bases are shared with TRBD1. Trimming cost V 10 bases and J 7 bases; bases outside gene matches: 15. This CDR3 has 15 residues. The V gene's germline CDR1 is LGHDT and CDR2 YNNKEL (reference sequence). This chain's CDR3 is CATCLQGPGGGELFF. The CDR3 DNA is TGTGCCACCTGCCTACAGGGGCCTGGGGGCGGGGAGCTGTTTTTT.

The chain is built from TRBV20-1 and TRBJ2-1; maybe TRBD2 (6 bases). V was cut by 1 base and J by 2 bases, with 27 bases left in between. The germline gives CDR1 DFQATT, CDR2 SNEGSKA (reference sequence). The CDR3 covers 20 residues. The CDR3 is CSARAVFSRDSNVAYNEQFF. CDR3 sequence (DNA): TGCAGTGCTAGAGCGGTATTTTCACGGGACTCGAACGTGGCCTACAATGAGCAGTTCTTC.

The table lists this clonotype with a few counts. The gene calls are TRBV12-3 or TRBV12-4 and TRBJ2-5, with D hard to call. V lost 7 bases and J 1 base, leaving 10 bases between the germline ends. The CDR3 is 13 residues long. CDR3 in DNA: TGTGCCAGCACCCAGGCAGGCCAAGAGACCCAGTACTTC. Its protein is CASTQAGQETQYF.